This T cell receptor beta chain was observed in a study of blood T cell dynamics during melanoma immunotherapy. This clone has just one count. Its target is not known. Clones were sequenced by immunoSEQ multiplex PCR, and TCRdb holds only the in-frame ones, with some missing. Of thousands of clones in the sample, 87% are singletons; the top ten hold roughly 3.1%. Study-level results: Whether repertoire-driving clones were melanoma-specific could not be determined.

Time point in this sample: pre-treatment baseline. The V end lost 4 bases, the J end lost 2 bases, and 18 bases lay between the germline ends. Germline assignment: CDR1 SGHRS and CDR2 YFSETQ. This CDR3 spans 16 amino acids. The receptor was derived from a human donor with melanoma. The chain carries TRBV5-1 and TRBJ2-5, with D possibly TRBD2 on 7 matching bases. The sample in question was blood, obtained from a patient treated with checkpoint blockade. CDR3 loop: CASSGLEGGSQETQYF. In DNA, the CDR3 is TGCGCCAGCAGCGGCCTCGAGGGGGGGAGTCAAGAGACCCAGTACTTC.